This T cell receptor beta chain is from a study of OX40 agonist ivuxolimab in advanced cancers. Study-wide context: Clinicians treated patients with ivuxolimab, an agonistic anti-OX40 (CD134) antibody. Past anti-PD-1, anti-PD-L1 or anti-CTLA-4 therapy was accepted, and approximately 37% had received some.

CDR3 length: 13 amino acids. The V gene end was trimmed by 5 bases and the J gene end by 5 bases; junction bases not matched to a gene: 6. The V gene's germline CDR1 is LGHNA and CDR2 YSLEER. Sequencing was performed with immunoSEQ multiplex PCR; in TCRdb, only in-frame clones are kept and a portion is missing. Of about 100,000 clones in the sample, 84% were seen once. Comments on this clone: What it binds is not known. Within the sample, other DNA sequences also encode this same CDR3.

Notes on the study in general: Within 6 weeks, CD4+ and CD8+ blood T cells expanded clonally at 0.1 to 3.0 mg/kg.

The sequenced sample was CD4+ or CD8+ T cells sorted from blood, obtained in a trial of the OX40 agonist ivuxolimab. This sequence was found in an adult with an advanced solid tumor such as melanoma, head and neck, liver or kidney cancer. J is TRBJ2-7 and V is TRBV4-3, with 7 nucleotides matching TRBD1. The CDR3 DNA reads TGCGCCAGCAGCTTACGACAGGGAGACGAGCAGTACTTC. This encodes CASSLRQGDEQYF.